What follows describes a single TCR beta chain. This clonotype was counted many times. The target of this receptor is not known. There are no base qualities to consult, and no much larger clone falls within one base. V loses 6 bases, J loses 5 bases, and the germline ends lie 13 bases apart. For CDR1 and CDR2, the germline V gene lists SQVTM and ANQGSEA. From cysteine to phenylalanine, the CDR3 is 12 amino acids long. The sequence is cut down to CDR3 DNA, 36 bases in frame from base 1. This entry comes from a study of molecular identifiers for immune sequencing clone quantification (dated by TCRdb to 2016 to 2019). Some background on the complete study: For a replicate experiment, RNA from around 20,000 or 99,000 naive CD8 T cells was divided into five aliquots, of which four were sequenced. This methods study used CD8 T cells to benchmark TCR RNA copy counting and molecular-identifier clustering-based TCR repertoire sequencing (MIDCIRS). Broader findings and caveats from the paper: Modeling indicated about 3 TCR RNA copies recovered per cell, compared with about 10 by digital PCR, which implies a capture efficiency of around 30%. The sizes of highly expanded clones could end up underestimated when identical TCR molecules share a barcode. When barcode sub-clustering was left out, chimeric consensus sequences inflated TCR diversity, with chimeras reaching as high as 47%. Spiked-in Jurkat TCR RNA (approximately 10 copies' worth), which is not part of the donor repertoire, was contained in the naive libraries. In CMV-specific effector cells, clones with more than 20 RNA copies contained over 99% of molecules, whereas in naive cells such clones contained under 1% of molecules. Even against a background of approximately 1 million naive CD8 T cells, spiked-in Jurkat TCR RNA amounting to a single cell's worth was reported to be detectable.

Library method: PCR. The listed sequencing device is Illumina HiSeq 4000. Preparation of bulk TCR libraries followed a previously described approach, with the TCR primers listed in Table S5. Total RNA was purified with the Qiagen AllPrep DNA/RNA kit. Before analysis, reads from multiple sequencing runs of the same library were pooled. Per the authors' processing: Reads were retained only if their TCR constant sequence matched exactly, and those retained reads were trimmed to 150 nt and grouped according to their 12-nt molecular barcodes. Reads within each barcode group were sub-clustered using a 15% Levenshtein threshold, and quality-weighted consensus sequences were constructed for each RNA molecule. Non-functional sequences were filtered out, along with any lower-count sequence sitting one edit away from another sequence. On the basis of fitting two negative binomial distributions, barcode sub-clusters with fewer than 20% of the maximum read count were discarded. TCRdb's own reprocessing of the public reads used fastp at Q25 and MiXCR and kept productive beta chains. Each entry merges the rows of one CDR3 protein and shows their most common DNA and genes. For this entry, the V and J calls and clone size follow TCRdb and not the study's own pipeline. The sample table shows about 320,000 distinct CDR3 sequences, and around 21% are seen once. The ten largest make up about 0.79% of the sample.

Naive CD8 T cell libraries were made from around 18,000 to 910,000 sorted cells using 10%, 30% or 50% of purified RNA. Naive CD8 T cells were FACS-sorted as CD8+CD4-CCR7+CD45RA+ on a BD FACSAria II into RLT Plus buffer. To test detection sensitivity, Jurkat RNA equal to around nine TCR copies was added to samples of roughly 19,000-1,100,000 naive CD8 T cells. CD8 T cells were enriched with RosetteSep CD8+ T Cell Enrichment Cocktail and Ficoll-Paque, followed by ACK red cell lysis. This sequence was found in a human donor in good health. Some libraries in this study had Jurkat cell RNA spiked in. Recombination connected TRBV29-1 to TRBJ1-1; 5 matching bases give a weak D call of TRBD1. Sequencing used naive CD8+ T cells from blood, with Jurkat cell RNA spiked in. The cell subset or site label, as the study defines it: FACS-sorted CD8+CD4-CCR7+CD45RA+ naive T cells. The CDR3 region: CSVKIQGTEAFF. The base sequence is TGCAGCGTCAAAATTCAGGGAACTGAAGCTTTCTTT.